In its sample, the clone carrying this T cell receptor (beta chain) was seen a few times. The antigen remains unidentified. There are 12 residues in the CDR3. The germline V gene has CDR1 LGHNA and CDR2 YNFKEQ. The V and J ends lost 0 bases and 6 bases respectively, with 5 bases between them. The data originate from a study of CD8 T cells in ankylosing spondylitis. Notes on the study in general: A motif of under ten highly homologous TCR beta variants was seen as apparently characteristic of ankylosing spondylitis blood. Clones tied to disease were said to be significantly enriched in matched ankylosing spondylitis synovial fluid.

Each CDR3 protein gets one entry after TCRdb re-called the 5' RACE reads with MiXCR. The sample has around 220,000 distinct CDR3 sequences, about 16% seen once. Material: blood, either unsorted or a sorted T cell fraction (not recorded which). The V and J genes are TRBV4-2 and TRBJ1-2; a weak D match, TRBD1 (5 bases). This receptor was taken from a male donor with ankylosing spondylitis. The CDR3 DNA is TGTGCCAGCAGCCAAGAGGGGGATGGCTACACCTTC. Translation gives CASSQEGDGYTF.